Given below is one T cell receptor (beta chain) in context. There is no known antigen for this receptor. Base qualities are not at hand, and no much larger clone is one base apart. Other DNA sequences from this sample encode an identical CDR3 as well. TCR CDR3 regions were amplified from genomic DNA by multiplex PCR using the deep immunoSEQ assay. Extracted genomic DNA from each cell subset was distributed evenly across all wells of several immunoSEQ 96-well plates, and each plate was treated as a replicate. For sorted subsets, roughly 190 ng of genomic DNA, equivalent to 25,000 to 30,000 T cell genomes, went into each replicate PCR. Purified libraries were quantified with a Qubit 3.0 fluorometer, sized on a Bioanalyzer 2100, and re-quantified with the KAPA Library Quantification kit. Every immunoSEQ 96-well plate was sequenced on a separate single-read 150-cycle Illumina NextSeq 550 flow cell. In the original analysis: Because the immunoSEQ output included only junctional sequences and no quality scores, the filtering could not be the same as the filtering used for full-length reads. Sequences were annotated with PyIR, a Python wrapper for IgBLAST v1.9, using IMGT germline references to assign V/J genes and CDR3. Reads were removed for weak V/J assignments (E-value above 1e-6), missing CDR3, stop codons, out-of-frame junctions, or ambiguous translated residues. V3J clonotypes were defined by identical inferred V gene, J gene, and CDR3 amino acid sequence. Percentage overlap between repertoires was computed as shared unique clonotypes divided by the size of the smaller repertoire. RTK rarefaction, the Chao1 estimator, and Recon v2.1 estimates of unobserved clonotypes were used to assess repertoire richness. Generation probabilities were computed with OLGA for all TCRbeta clonotypes obtained by the gDNA method from a handful of donors. TCRdb holds this immuneACCESS table with in-frame rearrangements only. Some clones are missing; in checked studies, unresolved V genes explain under half, and the rest has no known cause. That table furnishes V, J and clone size, whereas the DNA furnished D and trimming. This sample lists hundreds of thousands of clones; approximately 96% were detected once. Roughly 0.1% of the sample is taken by the ten largest.

This specimen belongs to a study of shared clonotypes between healthy human individuals (dated by TCRdb to 2020 to 2022). The study in broad terms: A couple of women and three men aged 18 to 49 years were included in the cohort. Between about 0.8 and 9 billion PBMCs per donor were obtained by leukapheresis. To estimate repertoire size and how much clonotype sharing occurs between individuals, the study deeply sequenced the blood TCR repertoires of several healthy adults. Per donor, three plates each were used for CD4 naive and CD4 memory, two for CD8 naive, and one for CD8 memory. To increase sequencing depth and limit assay-specific biases, different laboratories used diverse techniques to prepare libraries and sequence TCR repertoires. General study outcomes and caveats: Sampling was restricted to blood, and TCR repertoires in tissue are likely to differ from TCR repertoires in blood. Based on pairwise subsampling, the degree of clonotype sharing among donors was expected to be affected by sequencing depth. Even with the large sequencing depth, rarefaction of the sorted-subset datasets indicated that sequencing was incomplete. Clonotypes shared by all four sorted-subset donors showed higher generation probabilities than non-shared clonotypes. Naive subsets generally had larger estimated clonotype richness than memory subsets did. Sharing across a handful of donors was observed for roughly 5% of naive CD4, around 3.5% of naive CD8, about 2.3% of memory CD4, and about 0.39% of memory CD8 clonotypes. Because the study included a small number of donors, the genetic and exposure-history diversity represented was limited.

Spanning cysteine to phenylalanine, the CDR3 consists of 11 amino acids. Only the CDR3 region is kept as DNA, spanning 33 bases read in frame from base 1. The junction carries 2 bases between V and J, which are trimmed by 2 bases and 3 bases respectively. CDR1 and CDR2, per the germline V gene, are WSHSY and SAAADI. CD8 naive samples were obtained by positive selection for CCR7 among CD45RO-negative cells, yielding a CD45RA+CCR7+ population from which TemRA cells were excluded. Donors were healthy HIV-negative adults with no recently reported acute infections or vaccinations. Every donor was a Caucasian adult living in Nashville, Tennessee, USA. After blood collection by leukapheresis, PBMCs were isolated using Ficoll-Histopaque density gradient centrifugation and then cryopreserved in the vapor phase of liquid nitrogen. Analytical flow cytometry was used to check the purity and quantity of each magnetically sorted T cell population. From each sorted fraction, genomic DNA was isolated and quantified by UV absorbance on a Nanodrop 2000c.

The origin of this receptor is a woman aged 25-40 years in good health. The chain couples TRBV10-2 to TRBJ2-7; confidence is insufficient to name the D gene. Sample: naive CD8+ T cells sorted from blood. Per the publication, the cell subset or site label means: CD45RA+CCR7+. The CDR3 region reads CASSEGYEQYF. In nucleotide form, the sequence is TGCGCCAGCAGTGAGGGCTACGAGCAGTACTTC.